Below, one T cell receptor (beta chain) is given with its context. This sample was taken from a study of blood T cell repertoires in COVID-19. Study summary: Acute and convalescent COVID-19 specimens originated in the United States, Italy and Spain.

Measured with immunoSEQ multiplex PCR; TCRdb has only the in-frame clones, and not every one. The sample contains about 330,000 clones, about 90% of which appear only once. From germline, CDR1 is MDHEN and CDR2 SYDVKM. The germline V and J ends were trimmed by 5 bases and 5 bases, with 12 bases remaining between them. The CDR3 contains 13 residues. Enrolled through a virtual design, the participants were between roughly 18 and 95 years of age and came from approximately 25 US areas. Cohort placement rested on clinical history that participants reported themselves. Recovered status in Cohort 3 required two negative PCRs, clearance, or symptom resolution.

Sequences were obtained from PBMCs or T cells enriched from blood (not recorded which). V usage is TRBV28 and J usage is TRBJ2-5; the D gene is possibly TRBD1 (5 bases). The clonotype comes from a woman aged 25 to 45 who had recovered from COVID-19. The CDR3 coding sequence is TGTGCCAGCAGTCAGGGTGTCCGGGAGACCCAGTACTTC. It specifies CASSQGVRETQYF.